Given below is one TCR beta chain in context. Antigen: not known. The sample is drawn from a study of blood T cells in healthy people across ages. The junction had 11 bases not matched to a gene; V was cut back by 6 bases and J by 2 bases. CDR3 length: 16 residues. Germline-derived CDR1 and CDR2 are KGHSH and LQKENI. Alongside a J-beta primer mix, a sample-barcoded 5' primer served in a second PCR lasting about 7 to 12 cycles. Through a template-switch adaptor with 12 random nucleotides, each cDNA molecule received a tag. TCRdb re-called the 5' RACE reads through MiXCR, storing one row per CDR3 protein. The sample shows 1,800,000 or so distinct CDR3 sequences, about two fifths of them seen only once. Study-wide points: There were more naive CD4+ cells and higher diversity in long-lived donors than in aged donors.

Approximately 9.7 milliliters was the volume of peripheral blood drawn from each donor. The chain uses TRBV18 and TRBJ2-7; 9 nucleotides agree with TRBD2. Sequencing was done on a sample of blood. The source is a human donor in good health. Here the CDR3 DNA reads TGTGCCAGCTCTCTCATGCACGGGACTAGCACCTACGAGCAGTACTTC. This codes for CASSLMHGTSTYEQYF.